This TCR beta chain came from a study of T cells in Graves' hyperthyroidism and ophthalmopathy. About the study: Once the initial diagnosis was made, peripheral blood was obtained before any treatment.

Germline V gene data show CDR1 as SEHNR and CDR2 as FQNEAQ (reference sequence). The CDR3 length is 13 residues. With 5 bases removed from V and 11 bases from J, the gap between germline ends came to 16 bases. Using RNA transcripts as the source, TCR beta CDR3 regions were amplified. First-round RT-PCR of the TCR CDR3 relied on the HTBI primer set. Using its own MiXCR run on the multiplex PCR reads, TCRdb lists one record per CDR3 protein. This table holds 400,000 to 500,000 distinct CDR3 sequences, roughly 14% found once. Sequencing was performed on blood. J is TRBJ2-1 and V is TRBV7-9, with D unresolved. The TCR was taken from a man aged 18 to 30 with Graves' ophthalmopathy. The CDR3 loop reads CASSLTSARKQFF. The CDR3 DNA follows: TGTGCCAGCAGCCTAACCTCGGCTAGGAAGCAGTTCTTC.